This entry concerns a single T cell receptor (beta chain). In Seattle, patients joined the study during active infection and were tracked longitudinally. Under the authors' procedure: Reference gene primer amplification in the assay estimated nucleated cell counts. Sequenced by immunoSEQ multiplex PCR; TCRdb stores in-frame clones only, minus some. Clone size and the V and J calls come from that table; the DNA yielded D and trimming. The table shows more than 150,000 clones, with around 87% occurring only once. From germline, CDR1 is LNHDA and CDR2 SQIVND (reference sequence). The CDR3 is 12 residues long. The germline V and J ends were trimmed by 5 bases and 6 bases, with 7 bases remaining between them. The data derive from a study of blood T cell repertoires in COVID-19. Study context: Donors in the United States, Italy and Spain gave samples during acute or convalescent COVID-19. Sources were T cells, B-cell-depleted T cells, or PBMCs; the material itself was cDNA or gDNA.

The clonotype was recovered from a man in his fifties or sixties with COVID-19, enrolled during active disease. Sample: peripheral blood. The chain links TRBV19 to TRBJ2-2; D is undetermined. The chain's CDR3 is CASSLSSGELFF. In DNA form, the CDR3 reads TGTGCCAGTAGTCTATCCTCCGGGGAGCTGTTTTTT.